This TCR beta chain stems from a study of shared clonotypes between healthy human individuals. There are 15 residues in the CDR3. Deletions cut 4 bases from V and 4 bases from J, with 17 bases between. CDR1 SGHRS and CDR2 YFSETQ come from the germline V gene. TCRdb's table, derived via immunoSEQ multiplex PCR, lists solely in-frame clones and lacks some. The sample holds approximately 2.5 million clones, around 90% seen once. The specimen was naive CD4+ T cells sorted from blood. Subset here: CD45RA+ positively selected. The sequence was obtained from a man aged 18-30 years in good health. The rearrangement links TRBV5-1 to TRBJ2-5, with a possible D match to TRBD2 (6 bases). The DNA for the CDR3 is TGCGCCAGCAGCGAGATCACGGGAGTCCCAGAGACCCAGTACTTC. It specifies CASSEITGVPETQYF. Looking up the rest from reference TRBV5-1 and TRBJ2-5 gives the full variable domain: KAGVTQTPRYLIKTRGQQVTLSCSPISGHRSVSWYQQTPGQGLQFLFEYFSETQRNKGNFPGRFSGRQFSNSRSEMNVSTLELGDSALYLCASSEITGVPETQYFGPGTRLLVL.